One sample yielded the 10 T cell receptor beta chains listed below, sequenced in a study of blood T cells in healthy people across ages. A second PCR of roughly 7 to 11 cycles used a sample-barcoded 5' primer and a J-beta primer mix. TCRdb fed the 5' RACE reads into MiXCR, producing one record per CDR3 protein. The data hold roughly 680,000 distinct CDR3 sequences, with roughly half observed a single time. Material: blood. All receptors derive from a woman of 80 years or more in good health.

This clonotype was recorded many times. The chain recombines TRBV7-2 with TRBJ1-2; TRBD1 matches 10 bases. After removal of 2 bases from V and 3 bases from J, the junction contained 9 bases not matched to a gene. CDR3 size: 17 residues. The germline V gene encodes CDR1 SGHTA and CDR2 FQGNSA. CDR3 DNA: TGTGCCAGCAGCTTAATTGCCGAGACAGGGGGCGACTATGGCTACACCTTC. Translation gives CASSLIAETGGDYGYTF.

This clonotype appeared many times. This chain joins TRBV5-1 and TRBJ2-5; D is unresolved. Germline-derived CDR1 and CDR2 are SGHRS and YFSETQ. The CDR3 is 13 residues long. V lost 4 bases and J lost 1, with 8 bases in between. Here the CDR3 DNA reads TGCGCCAGCAGCAGGGAAGTCCAAGAGACCCAGTACTTC. Residues: CASSREVQETQYF.

V usage is TRBV10-3 and J usage is TRBJ2-1, with 16 nucleotides matching TRBD2. This CDR3 is 17 amino acids long. Unmatched junction bases numbered 6, after V lost 6 bases and J lost 4 bases. Germline CDR1 ENHRY, CDR2 SYGVKD. The CDR3 protein is CAIRGTSGRGEYNEQFF. Written as DNA, the CDR3 is TGTGCCATCAGAGGGACTAGCGGGAGGGGTGAATACAATGAGCAGTTCTTC.

The chain's CDR3 is CASSNSGGAGDTQYF. CDR3 nucleotides: TGTGCCAGCAGCAACAGCGGGGGGGCCGGGGATACGCAGTATTTT. This chain links TRBV4-2 with TRBJ2-3; 10 bases are a match to TRBD2. Germline values: CDR1 LGHNA, CDR2 YNFKEQ. The CDR3 has 15 residues. Germline trimming cut 5 bases from V and 6 bases from J; bases unmatched to any gene: 8.

J is TRBJ1-3 and V is TRBV5-1; maybe TRBD1 (6 bases). The CDR3 is 14 amino acids. Germline values: CDR1 SGHRS, CDR2 YFSETQ. V dropped 0 bases and J dropped 8 bases, with 12 bases sitting between them. The CDR3 spells CASSLAPGEYTIYF. CDR3 nucleotides: TGCGCCAGCAGCTTGGCTCCAGGGGAATACACCATATATTTT.

The chain uses TRBV6-6 and TRBJ2-2; D is possibly TRBD2 (5 bases). Germline CDR1 reads MNHNY; CDR2 reads SVGAGI (reference sequence). Trimming took 3 bases from V and 1 from J, leaving 9 bases between them. There are 15 residues in the CDR3. Here the CDR3 DNA reads TGTGCCAGCAGTTATACCAGCGGGAACACCGGGGAGCTGTTTTTT. As protein: CASSYTSGNTGELFF.

This clonotype appeared many times. The chain carries TRBV12-3 or TRBV12-4 and TRBJ1-1, with D maybe TRBD1 (6 bases). V lost 6 bases to trimming and J lost 1 base, with 12 bases between them. The CDR3 is made up of 14 amino acids. The CDR3 coding sequence is TGTGCCAGCAGAGAGCAGGGGAAGAACACTGAAGCTTTCTTT. The encoded protein is CASREQGKNTEAFF.

The chain combines TRBV3-1 with TRBJ1-1; weak D call: TRBD1 (5 bases). The CDR3 spans 17 residues. V lost 1 base and J lost 1, with 16 bases in between. Germline CDR1 LGHDT, CDR2 YNNKEL (reference sequence). DNA of the CDR3: TGTGCCAGCAGCCAAGTAAATGGGGGAGCCGCGAACACTGAAGCTTTCTTT. It yields the protein CASSQVNGGAANTEAFF.

This rearrangement joins TRBV6-6 to TRBJ2-3; 9 nucleotides line up with TRBD1. V lost 3 bases and J lost 1; bases outside the gene matches: 8. Per germline, CDR1 MNHNY and CDR2 SVGAGI (reference sequence). The length of the CDR3 is 17 residues. The CDR3 DNA follows: TGTGCCAGCAGTTATAGCCCGGGACAGGGAGGCACAGATACGCAGTATTTT. Translation: CASSYSPGQGGTDTQYF.

Ten or more counts support this clonotype. The chain recombines TRBV19 with TRBJ1-2, with D tentatively TRBD1 (5 bases). Between the trimmed V and J ends, which lost 5 bases and 4 bases, there was a span of 20 bases. This CDR3 has 16 amino acids. CDR1 is LNHDA and CDR2 is SQIVND in the germline V gene (reference sequence). CDR3 bases: TGTGCCAGTAGTTTCGGTGGCCAGGGAAGTGGCTATGGCTACACCTTC. Translation: CASSFGGQGSGYGYTF.